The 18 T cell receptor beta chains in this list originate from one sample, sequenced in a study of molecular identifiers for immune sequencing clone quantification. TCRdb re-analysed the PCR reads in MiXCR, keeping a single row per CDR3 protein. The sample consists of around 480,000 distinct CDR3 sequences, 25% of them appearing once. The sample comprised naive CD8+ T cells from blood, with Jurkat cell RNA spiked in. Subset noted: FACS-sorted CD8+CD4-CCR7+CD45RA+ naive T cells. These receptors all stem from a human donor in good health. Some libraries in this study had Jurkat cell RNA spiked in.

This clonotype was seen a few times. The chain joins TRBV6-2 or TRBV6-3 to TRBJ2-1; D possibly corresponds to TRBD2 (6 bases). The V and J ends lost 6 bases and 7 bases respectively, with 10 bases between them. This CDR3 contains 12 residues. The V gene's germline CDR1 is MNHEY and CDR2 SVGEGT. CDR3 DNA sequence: TGTGCCAGCAGCCAACTAGCAAATGAGCAGTTCTTC. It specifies CASSQLANEQFF.

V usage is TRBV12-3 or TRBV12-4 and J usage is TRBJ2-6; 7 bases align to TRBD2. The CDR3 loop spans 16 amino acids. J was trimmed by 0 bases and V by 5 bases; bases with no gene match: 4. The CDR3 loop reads CASSGDYGSGANVLTF. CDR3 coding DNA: TGTGCCAGCAGTGGGGACTATGGCTCTGGGGCCAACGTCCTGACTTTC.

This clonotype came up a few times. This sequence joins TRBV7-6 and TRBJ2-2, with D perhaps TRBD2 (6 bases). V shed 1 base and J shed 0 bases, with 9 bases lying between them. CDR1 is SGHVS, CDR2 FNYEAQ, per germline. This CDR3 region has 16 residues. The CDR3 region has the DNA TGTGCCAGCAGCTTAGTTAGCGGATCGAACACCGGGGAGCTGTTTTTT. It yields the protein CASSLVSGSNTGELFF.

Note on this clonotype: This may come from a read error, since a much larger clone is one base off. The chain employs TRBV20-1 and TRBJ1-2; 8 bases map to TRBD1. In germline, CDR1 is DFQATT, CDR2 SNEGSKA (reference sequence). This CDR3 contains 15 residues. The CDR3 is CSAREDRVRSYGHTF. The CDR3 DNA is TGCAGTGCTAGAGAGGACAGGGTTAGGTCCTATGGCCACACCTTC.

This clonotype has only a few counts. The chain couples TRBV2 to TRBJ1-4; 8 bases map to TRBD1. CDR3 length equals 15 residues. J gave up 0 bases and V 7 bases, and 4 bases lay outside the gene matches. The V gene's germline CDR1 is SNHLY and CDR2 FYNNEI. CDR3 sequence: CASKDRETTNEKLFF. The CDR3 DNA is TGTGCCAGCAAGGACAGGGAAACAACTAATGAAAAACTGTTTTTT.

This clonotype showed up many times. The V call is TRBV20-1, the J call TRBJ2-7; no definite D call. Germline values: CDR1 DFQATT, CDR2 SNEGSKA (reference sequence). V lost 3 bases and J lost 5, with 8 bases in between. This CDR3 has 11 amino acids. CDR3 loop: CSARGINEQYF. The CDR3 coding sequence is TGCAGTGCTAGGGGTATCAACGAGCAGTACTTC.

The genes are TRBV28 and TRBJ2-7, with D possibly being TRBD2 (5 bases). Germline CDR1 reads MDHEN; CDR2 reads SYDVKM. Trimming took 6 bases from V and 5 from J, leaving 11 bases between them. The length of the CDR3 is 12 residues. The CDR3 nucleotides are TGTGCCAGCAGCGGGGAAAGGGACGAGCAGTACTTC. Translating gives CASSGERDEQYF. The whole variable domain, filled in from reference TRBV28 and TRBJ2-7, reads DVKVTQSSRYLVKRTGEKVFLECVQDMDHENMFWYRQDPGLGLRLIYFSYDVKMKEKGDIPEGYSVSREKKERFSLILESASTNQTSMYLCASSGERDEQYFGPGTRLTVT.

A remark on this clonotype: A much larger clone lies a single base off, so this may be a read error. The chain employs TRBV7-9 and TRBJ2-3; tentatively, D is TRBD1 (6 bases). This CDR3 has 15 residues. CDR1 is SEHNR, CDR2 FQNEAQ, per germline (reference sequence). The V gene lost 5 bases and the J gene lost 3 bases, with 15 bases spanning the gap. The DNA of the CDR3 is TGTGCCAGCAGCCATTCAGGGGATCCTACAGATACGCAGTATTTT. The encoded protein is CASSHSGDPTDTQYF.

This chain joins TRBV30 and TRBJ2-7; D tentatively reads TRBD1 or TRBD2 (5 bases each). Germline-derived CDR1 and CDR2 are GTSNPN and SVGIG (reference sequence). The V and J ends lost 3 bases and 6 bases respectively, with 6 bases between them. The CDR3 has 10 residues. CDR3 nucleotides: TGTGCCTGGAGGGGACCCGAGCAGTACTTC. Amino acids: CAWRGPEQYF.

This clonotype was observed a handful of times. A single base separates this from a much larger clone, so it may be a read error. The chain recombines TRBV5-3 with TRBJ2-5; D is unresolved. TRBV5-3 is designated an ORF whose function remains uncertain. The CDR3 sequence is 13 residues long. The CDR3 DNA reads TGTGCCAGCAGCTTCCGGGTGCAAGAGACCCGGTACTTC. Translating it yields CASSFRVQETRYF.

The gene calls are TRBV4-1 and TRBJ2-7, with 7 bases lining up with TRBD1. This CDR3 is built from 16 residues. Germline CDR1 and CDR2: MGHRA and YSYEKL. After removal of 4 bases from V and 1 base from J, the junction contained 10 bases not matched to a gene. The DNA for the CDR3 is TGCGCCAGCAGCCCACTGGGACAGTTAATTTCCTACGAGCAGTACTTC. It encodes CASSPLGQLISYEQYF.

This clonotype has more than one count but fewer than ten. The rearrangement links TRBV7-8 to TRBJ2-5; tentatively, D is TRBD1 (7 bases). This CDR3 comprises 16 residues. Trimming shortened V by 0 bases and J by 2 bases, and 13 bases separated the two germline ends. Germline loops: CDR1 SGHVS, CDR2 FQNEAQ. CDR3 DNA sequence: TGTGCCAGCAGCTTAGCGATGCGGGGACAGCAAGAGACCCAGTACTTC. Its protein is CASSLAMRGQQETQYF.

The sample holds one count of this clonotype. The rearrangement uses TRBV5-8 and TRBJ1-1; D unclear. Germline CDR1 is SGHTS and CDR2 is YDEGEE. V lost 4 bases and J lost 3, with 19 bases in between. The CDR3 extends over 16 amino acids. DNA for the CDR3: TGTGCCAGCAGCCACCCGTGGGAGGGTCAGGACACTGAAGCTTTCTTT. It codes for CASSHPWEGQDTEAFF.

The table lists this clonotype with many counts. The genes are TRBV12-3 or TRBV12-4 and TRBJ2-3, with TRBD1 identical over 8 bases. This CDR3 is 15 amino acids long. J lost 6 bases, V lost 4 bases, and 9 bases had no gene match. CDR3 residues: CASSWGTGAGDTQYF. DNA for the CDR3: TGTGCCAGCAGTTGGGGGACAGGCGCCGGGGATACGCAGTATTTT.

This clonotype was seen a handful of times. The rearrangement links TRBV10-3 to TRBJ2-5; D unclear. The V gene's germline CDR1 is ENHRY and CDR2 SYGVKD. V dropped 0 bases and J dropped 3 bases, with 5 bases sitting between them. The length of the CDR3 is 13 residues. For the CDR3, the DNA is TGTGCCATCAGTGAGTCCCCCAAAGAGACCCAGTACTTC. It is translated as CAISESPKETQYF.

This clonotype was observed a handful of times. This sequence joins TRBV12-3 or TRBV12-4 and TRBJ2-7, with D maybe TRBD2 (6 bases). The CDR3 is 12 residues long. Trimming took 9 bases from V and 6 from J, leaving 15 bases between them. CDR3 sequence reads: CASRGLATEQYF. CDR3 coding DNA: TGTGCCAGTCGGGGACTCGCCACCGAGCAGTACTTC.

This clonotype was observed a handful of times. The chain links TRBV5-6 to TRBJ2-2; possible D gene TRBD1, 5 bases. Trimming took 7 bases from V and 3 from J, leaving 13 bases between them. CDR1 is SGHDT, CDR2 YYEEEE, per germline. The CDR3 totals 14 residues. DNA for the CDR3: TGTGCCAGCCAAAGGCAGGGATACACCGGGGAGCTGTTTTTT. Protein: CASQRQGYTGELFF.

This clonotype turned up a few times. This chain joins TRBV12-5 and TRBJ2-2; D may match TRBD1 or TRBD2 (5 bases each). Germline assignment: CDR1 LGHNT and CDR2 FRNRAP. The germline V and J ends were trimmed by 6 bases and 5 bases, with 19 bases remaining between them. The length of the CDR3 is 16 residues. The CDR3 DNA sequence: TGTGCTAGTGGAATAACCGGGGCGGTGGTAACCGGGGAGCTGTTTTTT. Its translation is CASGITGAVVTGELFF.